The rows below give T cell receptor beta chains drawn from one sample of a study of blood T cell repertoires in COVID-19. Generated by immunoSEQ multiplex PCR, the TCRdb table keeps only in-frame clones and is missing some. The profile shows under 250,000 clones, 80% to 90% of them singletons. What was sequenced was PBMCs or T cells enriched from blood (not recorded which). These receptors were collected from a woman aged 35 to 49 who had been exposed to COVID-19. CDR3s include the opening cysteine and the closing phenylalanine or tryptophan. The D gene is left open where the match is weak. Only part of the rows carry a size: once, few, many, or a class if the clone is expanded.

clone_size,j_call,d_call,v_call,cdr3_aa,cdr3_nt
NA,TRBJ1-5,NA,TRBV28,CASRLGHRNQPQHF,TGTGCCAGCCGTTTGGGTCACAGGAATCAGCCCCAGCATTTT
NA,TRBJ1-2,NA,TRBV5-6,CASTLGRGTYGYTF,TGTGCCAGCACCTTAGGGAGGGGGACCTATGGCTACACCTTC
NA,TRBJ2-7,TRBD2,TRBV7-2,CASSLASGGVSEQYF,TGTGCCAGCAGCTTAGCTAGCGGGGGAGTTTCCGAGCAGTACTTC
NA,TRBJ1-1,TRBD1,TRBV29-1,CSVKFGTGGTEAFF,TGCAGCGTAAAATTCGGGACAGGGGGCACTGAAGCTTTCTTT
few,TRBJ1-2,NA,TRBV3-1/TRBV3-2,CASSQDQGRDGYTF,TGTGCCAGCAGCCAAGATCAGGGCCGGGATGGCTACACCTTC
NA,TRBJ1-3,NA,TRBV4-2,CASSQDTGDNGNTIYF,TGTGCCAGCAGCCAAGATACGGGGGATAATGGAAACACCATATATTTT
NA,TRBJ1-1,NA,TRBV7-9,CASSAQANLEAFF,TGTGCCAGCAGCGCTCAGGCCAACCTGGAAGCTTTCTTT
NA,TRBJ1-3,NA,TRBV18,CASSPERTGNTIYF,TGTGCCAGCTCACCCGAGAGGACTGGAAACACCATATATTTT
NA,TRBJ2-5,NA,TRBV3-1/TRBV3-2,CASSSRGGTQYF,TGTGCCAGCAGCTCGCGAGGTGGGACCCAGTACTTC
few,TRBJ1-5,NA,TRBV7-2,CASSPGGAGTNQPQHF,TGTGCCAGCAGCCCCGGGGGAGCGGGGACTAATCAGCCCCAGCATTTT
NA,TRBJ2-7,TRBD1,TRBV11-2,CASSLITGTARDEQYF,TGTGCCAGCAGCTTAATCACCGGGACAGCACGAGACGAGCAGTACTTC
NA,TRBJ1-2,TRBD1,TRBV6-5,CASSPGTALNYGYTF,TGTGCCAGCAGTCCTGGGACAGCACTGAACTATGGCTACACCTTC
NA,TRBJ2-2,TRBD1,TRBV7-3,CASSLSRTGVTNTGELFF,TGTGCCAGCAGCTTATCCAGGACAGGGGTCACGAACACCGGGGAGCTGTTTTTT
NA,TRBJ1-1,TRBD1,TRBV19,CASSITGGTTSNTEAFF,TGTGCCAGTAGTATTACAGGGGGCACTACCTCTAACACTGAAGCTTTCTTT
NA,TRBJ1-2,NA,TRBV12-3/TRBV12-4,CASSPMNYGYTF,TGTGCCAGCAGTCCTATGAACTATGGCTACACCTTC
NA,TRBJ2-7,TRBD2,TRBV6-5,CASTDPFRLAHEQYF,TGTGCCAGCACCGATCCCTTCCGACTAGCCCACGAGCAGTACTTC
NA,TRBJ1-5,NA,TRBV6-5,CASSLGGHQPQHF,TGTGCCAGCAGTTTGGGGGGTCATCAGCCCCAGCATTTT
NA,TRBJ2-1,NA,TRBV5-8,CASSFPGTSYNEQFF,TGTGCCAGCAGCTTCCCGGGAACCTCCTACAATGAGCAGTTCTTC
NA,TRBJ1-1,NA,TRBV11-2,CASSLQGMDTEAFF,TGTGCCAGCAGCTTACAGGGGATGGACACTGAAGCTTTCTTT
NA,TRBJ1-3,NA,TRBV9,CASSEQISGNTIYF,TGTGCCAGCAGCGAACAAATCTCTGGAAACACCATATATTTT
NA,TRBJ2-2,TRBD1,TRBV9,CASSNRGTGELFF,TGTGCCAGCAGCAACAGGGGTACCGGGGAGCTGTTTTTT
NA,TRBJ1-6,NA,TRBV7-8,CASSLARVSRSSPLHF,TGTGCCAGCAGCTTAGCTCGGGTCTCGAGATCATCACCCCTCCACTTT
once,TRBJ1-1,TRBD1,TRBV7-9,CASSSFAYGTENTEAFF,TGTGCCAGCAGCTCATTTGCATATGGGACAGAGAACACTGAAGCTTTCTTT
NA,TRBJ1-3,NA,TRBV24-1,CAIPEEPGNTIYF,TGTGCCATTCCCGAAGAGCCGGGAAACACCATATATTTT
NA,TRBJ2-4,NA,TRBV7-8,CASSLAKRGPGGGGYIQYF,TGTGCCAGCAGCTTAGCAAAGAGGGGGCCCGGGGGCGGCGGGTACATTCAGTACTTC